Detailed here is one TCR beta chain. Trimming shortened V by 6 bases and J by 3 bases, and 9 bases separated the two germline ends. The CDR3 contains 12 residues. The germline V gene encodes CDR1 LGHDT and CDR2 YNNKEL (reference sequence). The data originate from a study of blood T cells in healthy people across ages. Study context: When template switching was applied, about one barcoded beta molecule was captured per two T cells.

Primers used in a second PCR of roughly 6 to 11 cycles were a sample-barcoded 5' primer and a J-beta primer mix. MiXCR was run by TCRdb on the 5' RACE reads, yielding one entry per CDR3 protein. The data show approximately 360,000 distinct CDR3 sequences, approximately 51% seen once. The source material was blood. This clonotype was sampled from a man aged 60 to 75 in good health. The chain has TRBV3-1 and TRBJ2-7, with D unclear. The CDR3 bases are TGTGCCAGCAGTCCCAATGACTACGAGCAGTACTTC. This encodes CASSPNDYEQYF.